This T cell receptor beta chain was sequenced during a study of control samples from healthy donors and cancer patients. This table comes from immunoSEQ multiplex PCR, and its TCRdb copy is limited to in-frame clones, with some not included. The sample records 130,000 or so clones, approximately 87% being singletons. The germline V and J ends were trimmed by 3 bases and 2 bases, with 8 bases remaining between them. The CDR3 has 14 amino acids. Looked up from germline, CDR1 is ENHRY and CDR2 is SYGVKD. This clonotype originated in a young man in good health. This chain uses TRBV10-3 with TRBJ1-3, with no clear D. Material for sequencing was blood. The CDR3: CAISDHTTGNTIYF. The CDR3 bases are TGTGCCATCAGTGACCATACGACTGGAAACACCATATATTTT.